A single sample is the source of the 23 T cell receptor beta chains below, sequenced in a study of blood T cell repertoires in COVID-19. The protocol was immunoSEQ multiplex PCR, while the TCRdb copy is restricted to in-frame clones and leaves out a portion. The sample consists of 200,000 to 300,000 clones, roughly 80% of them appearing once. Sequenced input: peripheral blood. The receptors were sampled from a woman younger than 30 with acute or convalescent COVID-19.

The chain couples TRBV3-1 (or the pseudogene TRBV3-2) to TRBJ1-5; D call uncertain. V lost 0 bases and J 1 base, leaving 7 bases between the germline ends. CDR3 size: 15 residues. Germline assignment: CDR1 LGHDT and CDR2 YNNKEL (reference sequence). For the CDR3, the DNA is TGTGCCAGCAGCCAAGACGGAGGGAGCAATCAGCCCCAGCATTTT. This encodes CASSQDGGSNQPQHF.

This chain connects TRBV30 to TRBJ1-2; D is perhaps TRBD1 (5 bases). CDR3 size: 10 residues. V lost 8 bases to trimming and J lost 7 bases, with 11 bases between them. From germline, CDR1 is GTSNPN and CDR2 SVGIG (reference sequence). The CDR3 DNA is TGTGCCGGGGGGAGGTCTGGCTACACCTTC. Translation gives CAGGRSGYTF. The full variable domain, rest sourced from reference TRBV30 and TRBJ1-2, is SQTIHQWPATLVQPVGSPLSLECTVEGTSNPNLYWYRQAAGRGLQLLFYSVGIGQISSEVPQNLSASRPQDRQFILSSKKLLLSDSGFYLCAGGRSGYTFGSGTRLTVV.

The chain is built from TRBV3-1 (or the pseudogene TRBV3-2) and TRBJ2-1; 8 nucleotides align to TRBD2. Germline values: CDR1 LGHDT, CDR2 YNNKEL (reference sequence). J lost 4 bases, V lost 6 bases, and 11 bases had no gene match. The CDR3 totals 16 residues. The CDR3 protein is CASRLGSGIGYNEQFF. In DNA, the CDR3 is TGTGCCAGCAGGCTTGGTAGCGGGATAGGTTACAATGAGCAGTTCTTC.

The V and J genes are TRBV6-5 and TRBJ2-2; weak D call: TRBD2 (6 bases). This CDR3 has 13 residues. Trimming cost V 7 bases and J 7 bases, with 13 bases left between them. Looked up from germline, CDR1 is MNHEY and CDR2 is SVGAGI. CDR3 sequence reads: CASKGRDGGELFF. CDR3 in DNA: TGTGCCAGCAAGGGGCGGGACGGCGGGGAGCTGTTTTTT.

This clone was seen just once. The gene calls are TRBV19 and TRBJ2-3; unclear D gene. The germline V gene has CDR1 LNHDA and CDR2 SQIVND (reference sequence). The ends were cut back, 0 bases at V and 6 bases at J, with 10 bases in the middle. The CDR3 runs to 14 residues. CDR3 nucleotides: TGTGCCAGTAGTATAGATGCCTTGACTGATACGCAGTATTTT. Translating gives CASSIDALTDTQYF.

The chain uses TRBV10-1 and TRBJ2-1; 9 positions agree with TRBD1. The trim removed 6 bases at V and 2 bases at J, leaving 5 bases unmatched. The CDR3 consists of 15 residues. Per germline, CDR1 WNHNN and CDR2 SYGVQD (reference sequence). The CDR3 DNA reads TGCGCCAGCAGCCCAACAGGGGGCCCCTACAATGAGCAGTTCTTC. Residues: CASSPTGGPYNEQFF.

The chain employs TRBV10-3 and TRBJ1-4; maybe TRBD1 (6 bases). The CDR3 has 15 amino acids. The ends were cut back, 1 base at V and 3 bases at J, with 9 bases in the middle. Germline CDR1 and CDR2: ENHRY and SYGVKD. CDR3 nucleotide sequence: TGTGCCATCAGTGAGTTCGGGGGGCCTAATGAAAAACTGTTTTTT. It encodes CAISEFGGPNEKLFF.

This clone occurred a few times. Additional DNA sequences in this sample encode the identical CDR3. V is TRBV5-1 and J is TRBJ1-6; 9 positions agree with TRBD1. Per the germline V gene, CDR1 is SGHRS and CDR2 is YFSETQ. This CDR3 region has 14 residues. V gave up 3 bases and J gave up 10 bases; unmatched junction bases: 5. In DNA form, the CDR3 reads TGCGCCAGCAGCTCGGGACAGGGAGACTCACCCCTCCACTTT. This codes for CASSSGQGDSPLHF.

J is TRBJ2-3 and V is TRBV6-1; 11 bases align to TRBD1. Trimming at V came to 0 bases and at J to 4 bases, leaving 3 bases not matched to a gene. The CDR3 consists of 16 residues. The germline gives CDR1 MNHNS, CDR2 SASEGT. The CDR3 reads CASSEAPGQGADTQYF. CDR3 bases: TGTGCCAGCAGTGAAGCGCCGGGACAGGGGGCAGATACGCAGTATTTT.

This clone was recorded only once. The chain's CDR3 is CASSFLAGVLSYEQYF. DNA for the CDR3: TGTGCCAGCAGCTTCCTAGCGGGAGTGCTCTCCTACGAGCAGTACTTC. The rearrangement uses TRBV11-2 and TRBJ2-7; TRBD2 agrees at 10 bases. The CDR3 is 16 amino acids. In germline, CDR1 is SGHAT, CDR2 FQNNGV. V gave up 3 bases and J gave up 0 bases; unmatched junction bases: 5.

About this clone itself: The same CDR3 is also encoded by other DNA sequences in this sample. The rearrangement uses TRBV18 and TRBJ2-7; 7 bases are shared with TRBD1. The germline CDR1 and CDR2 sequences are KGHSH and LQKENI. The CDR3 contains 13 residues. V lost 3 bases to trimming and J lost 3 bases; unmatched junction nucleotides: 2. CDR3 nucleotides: TGTGCCAGCTCACCTGGGACAGACTACGAGCAGTACTTC. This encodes CASSPGTDYEQYF.

DNA of the CDR3: TGTGCCAGCAGTTACCCGACAGGCCCTAGTTCCGGGGAGCTGTTTTTT. It is translated as CASSYPTGPSSGELFF. The rearrangement links TRBV6-6 to TRBJ2-2; maybe TRBD1 (6 bases). V dropped 2 bases and J dropped 6 bases, with 16 bases sitting between them. The germline CDR1 and CDR2 sequences are MNHNY and SVGAGI (reference sequence). This CDR3 contains 16 residues.

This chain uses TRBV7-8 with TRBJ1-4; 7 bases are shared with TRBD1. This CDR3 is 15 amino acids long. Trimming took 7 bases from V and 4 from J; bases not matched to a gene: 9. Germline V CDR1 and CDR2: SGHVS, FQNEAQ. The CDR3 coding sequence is TGTGCCAGCACCCAAAACAGGGGACGTAATGAAAAACTGTTTTTT. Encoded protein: CASTQNRGRNEKLFF.

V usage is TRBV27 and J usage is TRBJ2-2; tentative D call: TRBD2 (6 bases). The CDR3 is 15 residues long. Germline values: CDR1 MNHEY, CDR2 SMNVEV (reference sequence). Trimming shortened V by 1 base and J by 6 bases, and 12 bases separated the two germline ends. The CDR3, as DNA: TGTGCCAGCAGTTTATTGGCGACTAGTCCCGGGGAGCTGTTTTTT. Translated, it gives CASSLLATSPGELFF.

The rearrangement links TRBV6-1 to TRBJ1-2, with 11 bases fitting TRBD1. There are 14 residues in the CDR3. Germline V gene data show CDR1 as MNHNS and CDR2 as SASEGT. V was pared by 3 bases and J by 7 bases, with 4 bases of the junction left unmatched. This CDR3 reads CASSDGQGAGGYTF. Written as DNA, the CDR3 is TGTGCCAGCAGTGACGGACAGGGGGCGGGTGGCTACACCTTC.

CDR3 in DNA: TGTGCCAGCAGCTCGACACGATACACCGGGGAGCTGTTTTTT. Protein: CASSSTRYTGELFF. The chain joins TRBV7-9 to TRBJ2-2; D remains ambiguous. Germline CDR1 and CDR2: SEHNR and FQNEAQ (reference sequence). The ends were cut back, 4 bases at V and 3 bases at J, with 9 bases in the middle. The CDR3 spans 14 residues.

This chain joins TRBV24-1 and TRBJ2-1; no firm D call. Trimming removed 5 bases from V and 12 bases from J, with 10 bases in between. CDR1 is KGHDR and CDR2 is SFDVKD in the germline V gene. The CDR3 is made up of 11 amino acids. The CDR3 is CATSGSRGQFF. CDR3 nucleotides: TGTGCCACCAGTGGTTCAAGAGGGCAGTTCTTC.

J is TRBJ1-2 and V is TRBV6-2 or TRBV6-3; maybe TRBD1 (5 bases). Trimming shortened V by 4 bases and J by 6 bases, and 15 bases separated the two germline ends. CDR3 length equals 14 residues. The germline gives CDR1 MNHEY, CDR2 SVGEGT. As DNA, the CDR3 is TGTGCCAGCAGTTCTGGACATGTGCGTGATGGCTACACCTTC. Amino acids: CASSSGHVRDGYTF.

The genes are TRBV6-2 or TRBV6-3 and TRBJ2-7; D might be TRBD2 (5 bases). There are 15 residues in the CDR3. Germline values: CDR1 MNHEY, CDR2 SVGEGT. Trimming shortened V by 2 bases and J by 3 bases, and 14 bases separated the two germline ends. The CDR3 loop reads CASSYAPGYGYEQYF. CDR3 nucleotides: TGTGCCAGCAGTTACGCCCCGGGGTACGGCTACGAGCAGTACTTC.

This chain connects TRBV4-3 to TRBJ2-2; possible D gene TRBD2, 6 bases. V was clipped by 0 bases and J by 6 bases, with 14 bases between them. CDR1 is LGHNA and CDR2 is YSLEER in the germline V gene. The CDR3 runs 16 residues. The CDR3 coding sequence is TGCGCCAGCAGCCAAGATGGGGGGAATAGGGCCGGGGAGCTGTTTTTT. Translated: CASSQDGGNRAGELFF.

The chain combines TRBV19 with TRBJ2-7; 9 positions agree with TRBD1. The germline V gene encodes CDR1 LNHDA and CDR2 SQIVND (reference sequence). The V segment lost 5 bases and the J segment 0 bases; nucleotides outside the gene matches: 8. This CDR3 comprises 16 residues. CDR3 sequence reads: CASSVGAGQGSYEQYF. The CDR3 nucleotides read TGTGCCAGTAGTGTGGGGGCGGGACAGGGCTCCTACGAGCAGTACTTC.

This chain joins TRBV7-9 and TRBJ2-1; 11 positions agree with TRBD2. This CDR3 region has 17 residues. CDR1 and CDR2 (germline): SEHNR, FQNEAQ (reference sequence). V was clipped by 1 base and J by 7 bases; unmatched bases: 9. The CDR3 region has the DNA TGTGCCAGCAGCTTAGTGGGCCGACTAGCGGGAAAGAATGAGCAGTTCTTC. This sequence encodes CASSLVGRLAGKNEQFF.

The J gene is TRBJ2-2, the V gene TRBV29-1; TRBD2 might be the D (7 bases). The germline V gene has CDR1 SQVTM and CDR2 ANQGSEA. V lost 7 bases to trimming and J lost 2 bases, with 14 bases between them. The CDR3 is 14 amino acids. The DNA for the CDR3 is TGCAGCGGCAAGAGGGGGGGAAACACCGGGGAGCTGTTTTTT. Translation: CSGKRGGNTGELFF.